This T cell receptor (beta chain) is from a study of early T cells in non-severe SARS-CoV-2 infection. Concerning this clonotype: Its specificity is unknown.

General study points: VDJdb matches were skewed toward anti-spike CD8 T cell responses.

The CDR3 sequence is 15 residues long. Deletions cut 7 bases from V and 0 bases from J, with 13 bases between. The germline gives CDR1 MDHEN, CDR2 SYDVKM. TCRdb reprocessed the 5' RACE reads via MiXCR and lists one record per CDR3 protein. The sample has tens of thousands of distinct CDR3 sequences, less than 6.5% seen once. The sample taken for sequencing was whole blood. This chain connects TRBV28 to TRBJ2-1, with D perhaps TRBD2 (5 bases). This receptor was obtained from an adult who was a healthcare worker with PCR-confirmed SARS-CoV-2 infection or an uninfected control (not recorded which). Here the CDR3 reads CASNGERNSYNEQFF. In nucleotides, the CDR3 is TGTGCCAGCAATGGCGAGCGGAACTCCTACAATGAGCAGTTCTTC.